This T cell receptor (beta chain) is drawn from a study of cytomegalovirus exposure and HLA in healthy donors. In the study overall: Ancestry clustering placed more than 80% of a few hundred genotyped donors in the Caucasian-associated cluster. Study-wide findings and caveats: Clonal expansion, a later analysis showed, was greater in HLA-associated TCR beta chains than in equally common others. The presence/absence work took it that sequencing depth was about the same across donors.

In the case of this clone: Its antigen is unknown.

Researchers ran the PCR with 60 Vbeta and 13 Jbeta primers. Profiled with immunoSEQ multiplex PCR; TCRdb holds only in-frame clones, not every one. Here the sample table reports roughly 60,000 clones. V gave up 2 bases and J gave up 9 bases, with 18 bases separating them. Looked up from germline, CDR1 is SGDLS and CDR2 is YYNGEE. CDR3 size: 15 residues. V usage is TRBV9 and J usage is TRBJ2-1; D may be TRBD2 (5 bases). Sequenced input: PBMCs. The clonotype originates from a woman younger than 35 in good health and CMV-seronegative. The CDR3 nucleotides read TGTGCCAGCAGCGTTCAATTCGCGGGTCCTAGTGAGCAGTTCTTC. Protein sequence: CASSVQFAGPSEQFF.